The 3 T cell receptor beta chains listed next were all sequenced from one sample in a study of shared clonotypes between healthy human individuals. CD8 cells regarded as naive lacked CD45RO, were positively chosen for CCR7, and omitted terminally differentiated effector memory CD45RA+ cells. The repertoire was sequenced with immunoSEQ multiplex PCR; TCRdb's copy has only in-frame clones and lacks some. The sample yields about 600,000 clones, roughly 98% seen once. Material for sequencing was naive CD8+ T cells sorted from blood. The source of these receptors is a man aged 25-40 years in good health.

The chain links TRBV9 to TRBJ2-2; D might be TRBD2 (5 bases). This CDR3 comprises 15 residues. The ends were cut back, 0 bases at V and 5 bases at J, with 11 bases in the middle. Germline V gives CDR1 SGDLS, CDR2 YYNGEE. Here the CDR3 reads CASSVGVGETGELFF. The CDR3 coding sequence is TGTGCCAGCAGCGTAGGGGTGGGAGAGACCGGGGAGCTGTTTTTT.

The CDR3 bases are TGTGCCAGCAGCTATGGACAGGGGCAGGAGACCCAGTACTTC. Translated, it gives CASSYGQGQETQYF. The chain joins TRBV5-6 to TRBJ2-5; 9 nucleotides line up with TRBD1. There are 14 residues in the CDR3. V lost 3 bases and J lost 5; bases outside the gene matches: 5. The germline V gene has CDR1 SGHDT and CDR2 YYEEEE. Filled out from reference TRBV5-6 and TRBJ2-5, the complete variable domain reads DAGVTQSPTHLIKTRGQQVTLRCSPKSGHDTVSWYQQALGQGPQFIFQYYEEEERQRGNFPDRFSGHQFPNYSSELNVNALLLGDSALYLCASSYGQGQETQYFGPGTRLLVL.

The chain uses TRBV7-9 and TRBJ1-4; D gene ambiguous. The germline V and J ends were trimmed by 1 base and 6 bases, with 6 bases remaining between them. Germline values: CDR1 SEHNR, CDR2 FQNEAQ (reference sequence). This CDR3 contains 13 residues. This chain's CDR3 is CASSLDTDEKLFF. The CDR3 bases are TGTGCCAGCAGCTTAGACACGGATGAAAAACTGTTTTTT.